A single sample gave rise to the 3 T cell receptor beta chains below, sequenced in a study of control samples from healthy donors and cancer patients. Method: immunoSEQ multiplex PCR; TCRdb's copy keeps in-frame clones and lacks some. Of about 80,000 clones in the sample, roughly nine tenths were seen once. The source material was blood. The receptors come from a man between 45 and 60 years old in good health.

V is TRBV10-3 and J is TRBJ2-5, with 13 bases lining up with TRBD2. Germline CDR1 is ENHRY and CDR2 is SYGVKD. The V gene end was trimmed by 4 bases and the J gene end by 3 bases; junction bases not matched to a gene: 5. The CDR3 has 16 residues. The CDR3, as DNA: TGTGCCATCAGTGGTACTAGCGGGGGGGCCGAAGAGACCCAGTACTTC. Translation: CAISGTSGGAEETQYF.

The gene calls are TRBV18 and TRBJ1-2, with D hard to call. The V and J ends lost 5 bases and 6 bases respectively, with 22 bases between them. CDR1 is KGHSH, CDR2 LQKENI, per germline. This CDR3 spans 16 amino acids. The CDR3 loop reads CASSSEAGVFKNGYTF. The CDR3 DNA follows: TGTGCCAGCTCATCCGAGGCTGGGGTCTTTAAGAATGGCTACACCTTC.

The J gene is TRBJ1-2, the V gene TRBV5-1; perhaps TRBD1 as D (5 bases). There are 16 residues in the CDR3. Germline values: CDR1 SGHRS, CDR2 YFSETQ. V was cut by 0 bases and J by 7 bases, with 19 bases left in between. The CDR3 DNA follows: TGCGCCAGCAGCTTGGGAGAGCGGGGCAGTAGGGGTGGCTACACCTTC. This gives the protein CASSLGERGSRGGYTF.